One sample yielded the 25 T cell receptor beta chains listed below, sequenced in a study of beta chain features in type 1 diabetes. Study findings and constraints: Moderate but significant shortening of TCRB CDR3s was recorded in all four CD4+ subsets from Type 1 diabetes patients.

These receptors have no known antigen. Expressed TCRB transcripts got sequenced, as all isolated RNA was reverse transcribed. The table came from immunoSEQ multiplex PCR; TCRdb's copy has only in-frame clones and leaves some out. This table holds around 26,000 clones, 68% found once. The sequencing input was stem cell memory CD4+ T cells from blood. The receptor set was obtained from a woman between 40 and 50 years old with type 1 diabetes.

This chain uses TRBV4-3 with TRBJ2-5; D uncertain. This CDR3 spans 13 amino acids. Germline loops: CDR1 LGHNA, CDR2 YSLEER. Trimming stripped 0 bases from V and 2 bases from J, with 4 bases between. The DNA of the CDR3 is TGCGCCAGCAGCCAAGACAGGCAAGAGACCCAGTACTTC. Translating it yields CASSQDRQETQYF.

The V and J genes are TRBV28 and TRBJ2-5; the D is unclear. Per the germline V gene, CDR1 is MDHEN and CDR2 is SYDVKM. V was shortened by 10 bases and J by 1 base, with 10 bases between the two germline ends. The CDR3 is made up of 12 amino acids. Written as DNA, the CDR3 is TGTGCCACCAGCCAGGTCCAAGAGACCCAGTACTTC. It specifies CATSQVQETQYF.

The CDR3 spells CASSLGLEGRRDEQYF. CDR3 coding DNA: TGTGCCAGCAGTTTAGGCCTGGAGGGGCGACGGGACGAGCAGTACTTC. The chain combines TRBV27 with TRBJ2-7; D is possibly TRBD2 (6 bases). Germline V gives CDR1 MNHEY, CDR2 SMNVEV (reference sequence). V lost 2 bases and J lost 5, with 19 bases in between. The CDR3 is 16 amino acids.

This chain uses TRBV28 with TRBJ2-1, with D uncertain. Germline V gene data show CDR1 as MDHEN and CDR2 as SYDVKM. Trimming pared 2 bases from V and 0 bases from J, leaving 8 bases between. CDR3 length: 15 amino acids. The DNA for the CDR3 is TGTGCCAGCAGTTTAGTCATGAGCTCCTACAATGAGCAGTTCTTC. It codes for CASSLVMSSYNEQFF.

The chain employs TRBV7-2 and TRBJ1-4, with 7 bases aligning to TRBD1. V was clipped by 0 bases and J by 3 bases; unmatched bases: 1. CDR1 and CDR2 from the germline V gene are SGHTA and FQGNSA. CDR3 length: 15 residues. CDR3 nucleotides: TGTGCCAGCAGCTTAGCGGGACAGCCTAATGAAAAACTGTTTTTT. This gives the protein CASSLAGQPNEKLFF.

This clone was seen more than once but under ten times. This chain links TRBV7-3 with TRBJ1-2, with 11 nucleotides matching TRBD1. Germline V CDR1 and CDR2: SGHTA, FQGTGA. This CDR3 region has 14 residues. The trim removed 2 bases at V and 7 bases at J, leaving 3 bases unmatched. CDR3 sequence: CASSLLGTGGGYTF. In nucleotides, the CDR3 is TGTGCCAGCAGCTTACTTGGGACAGGGGGTGGCTACACCTTC.

The chain has TRBV11-2 and TRBJ2-3, with 9 bases aligning to TRBD1. V gave up 3 bases and J gave up 2 bases; unmatched junction bases: 6. This CDR3 contains 16 residues. Germline values: CDR1 SGHAT, CDR2 FQNNGV. The CDR3 loop reads CASSFRQGVVTDTQYF. The CDR3, as DNA: TGTGCCAGCAGCTTTCGACAGGGGGTTGTCACAGATACGCAGTATTTT. Complete variable domain (other parts from reference TRBV11-2 and TRBJ2-3): EAGVAQSPRYKIIEKRQSVAFWCNPISGHATLYWYQQILGQGPKLLIQFQNNGVVDDSQLPKDRFSAERLKGVDSTLKIQPAKLEDSAVYLCASSFRQGVVTDTQYFGPGTRLTVL.

This clone was observed a handful of times. V is TRBV7-2 and J is TRBJ2-1; possible D gene TRBD1, 6 bases. V lost 3 bases to trimming and J lost 8 bases, with 17 bases between them. CDR3 length equals 15 residues. Germline lookup yields CDR1 SGHTA and CDR2 FQGNSA. Here the CDR3 DNA reads TGTGCCAGCAGCTTCGGGTCCTCAGAGGGGGATGAGCAGTTCTTC. Amino acids: CASSFGSSEGDEQFF.

For the CDR3, the DNA is TGTGCCAGCAGGTCAGGGTCCCAAACCATATATTTT. It yields the protein CASRSGSQTIYF. This chain uses TRBV28 with TRBJ1-3; a weak D match, TRBD1 (5 bases). CDR1 is MDHEN and CDR2 is SYDVKM in the germline V gene. The CDR3 is made up of 12 amino acids. Trimming took 6 bases from V and 10 from J, leaving 13 bases between them.

This clone was picked up one time. This sequence joins TRBV6-1 and TRBJ1-4; D unresolved. Germline V lookup: CDR1 MNHNS, CDR2 SASEGT. Trimming took 6 bases from V and 8 from J, leaving 13 bases between them. The CDR3 extends over 13 amino acids. This CDR3 reads CASRTDQTEKLFF. The DNA for the CDR3 is TGTGCCAGCAGAACAGACCAAACGGAAAAACTGTTTTTT.

The chain recombines TRBV29-1 with TRBJ1-5; 7 positions agree with TRBD1. V lost 5 bases to trimming and J lost 7 bases; unmatched junction nucleotides: 8. This CDR3 has 13 amino acids. The germline CDR1 and CDR2 sequences are SQVTM and ANQGSEA. CDR3 sequence: CSVIDRVGQPQHF. CDR3 DNA sequence: TGCAGCGTTATTGACAGGGTCGGGCAGCCCCAGCATTTT.

Here the CDR3 DNA reads TGCGCCAGCGAAATGGGCCAGAACACAGATACGCAGTATTTT. It is translated as CASEMGQNTDTQYF. The chain is built from TRBV5-1 and TRBJ2-3; D gene unclear. V was shortened by 7 bases and J by 2 bases, with 14 bases between the two germline ends. CDR3 length equals 14 residues. Germline V gene lookup returns CDR1 SGHRS and CDR2 YFSETQ.

The chain is built from TRBV30 and TRBJ1-1; D unresolved. Between the trimmed V and J ends, which lost 2 bases and 8 bases, there was a span of 9 bases. The CDR3 has 11 amino acids. In germline, CDR1 is GTSNPN, CDR2 SVGIG (reference sequence). The CDR3 reads CAWSSLGEAFF. The CDR3 DNA reads TGTGCCTGGAGTTCCCTGGGCGAAGCTTTCTTT. Variable domain in full (rest from reference TRBV30 and TRBJ1-1): SQTIHQWPATLVQPVGSPLSLECTVEGTSNPNLYWYRQAAGRGLQLLFYSVGIGQISSEVPQNLSASRPQDRQFILSSKKLLLSDSGFYLCAWSSLGEAFFGQGTRLTVV.

This clone was detected a few times. The chain links TRBV4-1 to TRBJ2-1; no definite D call. Trimming shortened V by 0 bases and J by 2 bases, and 11 bases separated the two germline ends. The V gene's germline CDR1 is MGHRA and CDR2 YSYEKL. The CDR3 loop spans 16 amino acids. The CDR3 reads CASSQDVRSPYNEQFF. In nucleotides, the CDR3 is TGCGCCAGCAGCCAAGATGTACGGTCCCCCTACAATGAGCAGTTCTTC.

The rearrangement uses TRBV20-1 and TRBJ2-1, with a possible D match to TRBD2 (5 bases). Germline lookup yields CDR1 DFQATT and CDR2 SNEGSKA (reference sequence). The CDR3 runs 11 residues. Trimming took off 6 bases at V and 8 bases at J, with 11 bases between the two ends. The CDR3 nucleotides read TGCAGTGCCTCAGCGGACCATGAGCAGTTCTTC. As protein: CSASADHEQFF.

The chain employs TRBV6-5 and TRBJ2-2; maybe TRBD1 (5 bases). Germline V gives CDR1 MNHEY, CDR2 SVGAGI. V was pared by 5 bases and J by 6 bases, with 10 bases between. The CDR3 has 13 amino acids. The CDR3 spells CASSEGVSGELFF. In nucleotides, the CDR3 is TGTGCCAGCAGTGAAGGGGTGTCCGGGGAGCTGTTTTTT.

The chain recombines TRBV29-1 with TRBJ2-1; D is perhaps TRBD1 (6 bases). CDR1 is SQVTM, CDR2 ANQGSEA, per germline. This CDR3 region has 14 residues. V shed 7 bases and J shed 9 bases, with 22 bases lying between them. CDR3 residues: CSAPKVGARGEQFF. CDR3 DNA sequence: TGCAGCGCCCCCAAGGTGGGGGCTAGGGGTGAGCAGTTCTTC.

The rearrangement links TRBV19 to TRBJ2-7, with no clear D. This CDR3 region has 13 residues. CDR1 LNHDA and CDR2 SQIVND come from the germline V gene (reference sequence). Trimming removed 5 bases at V and 0 bases at J, with 8 bases between. The CDR3 sequence: CASSLQFSYEQYF. The CDR3 coding sequence is TGTGCCAGTAGTCTGCAGTTCTCCTACGAGCAGTACTTC. Full variable domain (rest looked up from reference TRBV19 and TRBJ2-7): DGGITQSPKYLFRKEGQNVTLSCEQNLNHDAMYWYRQDPGQGLRLIYYSQIVNDFQKGDIAEGYSVSREKKESFPLTVTSAQKNPTAFYLCASSLQFSYEQYFGPGTRLTVT.

The chain carries TRBV7-9 and TRBJ1-5, with D unresolved. Trimming took off 5 bases at V and 5 bases at J, with 10 bases between the two ends. Germline V lookup: CDR1 SEHNR, CDR2 FQNEAQ (reference sequence). The CDR3 totals 13 residues. The CDR3 region is CASSALRDQPQHF. The DNA of the CDR3 is TGTGCCAGCAGCGCACTGAGAGATCAGCCCCAGCATTTT.

V and J are TRBV28 and TRBJ2-3; maybe TRBD1 (6 bases). Germline V gives CDR1 MDHEN, CDR2 SYDVKM. The CDR3 is 13 amino acids. V lost 7 bases and J 2 bases, leaving 10 bases between the germline ends. The DNA for the CDR3 is TGTGCCAGCACTGGGGGCCACACAGATACGCAGTATTTT. This sequence encodes CASTGGHTDTQYF.

This chain connects TRBV19 to TRBJ1-3; 7 bases agree with TRBD1. J gave up 0 bases and V 3 bases, and 5 bases lay outside the gene matches. This CDR3 comprises 16 residues. Looked up from germline, CDR1 is LNHDA and CDR2 is SQIVND (reference sequence). CDR3 residues: CASSIGTALSGNTIYF. As DNA, the CDR3 is TGTGCCAGTAGTATCGGGACAGCACTCTCTGGAAACACCATATATTTT.

The chain recombines TRBV7-6 with TRBJ1-1; D is perhaps TRBD1 (6 bases). From germline, CDR1 is SGHVS and CDR2 FNYEAQ. This CDR3 region has 13 residues. Trimming left V 2 bases short and J 5 bases short, with 9 bases between. CDR3 residues: CASSLLQGTEAFF. DNA for the CDR3: TGTGCCAGCAGCTTATTACAGGGAACTGAAGCTTTCTTT.

The genes are TRBV28 and TRBJ1-1; 7 bases line up with TRBD1. Trimming cost V 6 bases and J 6 bases; bases outside gene matches: 10. This CDR3 is built from 14 residues. Germline V gene data show CDR1 as MDHEN and CDR2 as SYDVKM. CDR3 in amino acids: CASRRRGRRPEAFF. CDR3 nucleotide sequence: TGTGCCAGCAGGCGCAGGGGGAGGAGGCCTGAAGCTTTCTTT.

Here the CDR3 reads CASSSSTGETQYF. The CDR3 nucleotides read TGTGCCAGCAGTTCCTCGACAGGGGAGACCCAGTACTTC. The chain carries TRBV28 and TRBJ2-5, with 7 bases matching TRBD1. V lost 4 bases to trimming and J lost 5 bases; unmatched junction nucleotides: 4. CDR3 size: 13 residues. Looked up from germline, CDR1 is MDHEN and CDR2 is SYDVKM.

The V call is TRBV7-3, the J call TRBJ1-5, with D possibly TRBD1 on 5 matching bases. The germline gives CDR1 SGHTA, CDR2 FQGTGA. CDR3 length: 14 amino acids. Trimming took off 1 base at V and 5 bases at J, with 9 bases between the two ends. CDR3 sequence: CASSLKGGDQPQHF. Written as DNA, the CDR3 is TGTGCCAGCAGCTTAAAAGGAGGGGATCAGCCCCAGCATTTT.